The 4 T cell receptor beta chains below were found in one sample sequenced in a study of post-analysis software for immune sequencing data. Their recognized antigens are unknown. Unique molecular identifiers were present in the TCR beta cDNA libraries. MiXCR was run by TCRdb on the PCR reads, yielding one entry per CDR3 protein. The data show 150,000 to 200,000 distinct CDR3 sequences, approximately 28% seen once. General study points: About five TRBV segments occurring more often in patients than controls included TRBV5-6, TRBV5-1 and TRBV20-1.

Sequencing was carried out using blood. The receptors were sampled from a girl between 5 and 17 years old with multiple sclerosis.

In its sample, this clonotype was seen many times. The V call is TRBV20-1, the J call TRBJ2-7, with a weak D call TRBD2 (6 bases). This CDR3 contains 14 residues. V gave up 6 bases and J gave up 0 bases, with 15 bases separating them. CDR1 and CDR2 from the germline V gene are DFQATT and SNEGSKA (reference sequence). The CDR3 sequence is CSAGAAGSSYEQYF. CDR3 DNA sequence: TGCAGTGCAGGGGCGGCGGGAAGCTCCTACGAGCAGTACTTC.

A note on this clonotype: A much bigger clone sits one base away, suggesting this may be a read error. V gene TRBV7-2 combines with J gene TRBJ2-3; TRBD2 matches 7 bases. The CDR3 runs to 14 residues. The ends lost 2 bases at V and 5 bases at J; junction bases unmatched: 4. Germline CDR1 and CDR2: SGHTA and FQGNSA. This CDR3 reads CASSLWGGVDTQYF. The DNA of the CDR3 is TGTGCCAGCAGCTTATGGGGAGGGGTAGATACGCAGTATTTT.

The chain links TRBV5-5 to TRBJ1-1; TRBD1 might be the D (5 bases). From germline, CDR1 is SGHKS and CDR2 YYEKEE (reference sequence). The CDR3 runs to 13 residues. The V end was cut by 3 bases, the J end by 3 bases, with 9 bases between. This CDR3 reads CASSWGGDTEAFF. The CDR3 DNA is TGTGCCAGCAGCTGGGGAGGGGACACTGAAGCTTTCTTT.

In DNA, the CDR3 is TGTGCCAGCAGTGAAGAGACCGGGACAGCCCCGAACACTGAAGCTTTCTTT. It specifies CASSEETGTAPNTEAFF. V is TRBV2 and J is TRBJ1-1, with 7 nucleotides matching TRBD1. The CDR3 has 17 residues. J gave up 1 base and V 1 base, and 9 bases lay outside the gene matches. Per the germline V gene, CDR1 is SNHLY and CDR2 is FYNNEI.